This entry concerns a single TCR beta chain. The antigen remains unidentified. This sample is part of a study of T-cell memory formation after mild COVID-19. The wider study: TCR clusters largely stayed donor specific. General observations from the study: Contracting clones localized mainly to CM and EM when CD4+ and mainly to EMRA when CD8+. The study detected some responding clones in pre-infection memory, suggesting cross-reactive memory joined.

The 5'RACE method, run with constant-segment primers, produced TCR alpha and TCR beta cDNA libraries (carrying sample barcodes and UMIs). TCRdb called the 5' RACE reads again in MiXCR, with one record for every CDR3 protein. The table has about half a million distinct CDR3 sequences, over 15% seen once. The V and J ends lost 2 bases and 4 bases, in that order; junction bases with no gene match: 8. Germline lookup yields CDR1 KGHDR and CDR2 SFDVKD. This CDR3 is built from 16 residues. Sequencing was done on a sample of PBMCs or a T cell subset sorted from them (not recorded which). The V call is TRBV24-1, the J call TRBJ2-3, with 7 positions matching TRBD1. This TCR was sampled from an adult woman who had mild COVID-19 (a few samples of this study predate the infection). Cell type and time point are not known. The DNA for the CDR3 is TGTGCCACCAGTGATTCCCAGGGGGTGAGGTCAGATACGCAGTATTTT. It specifies CATSDSQGVRSDTQYF.